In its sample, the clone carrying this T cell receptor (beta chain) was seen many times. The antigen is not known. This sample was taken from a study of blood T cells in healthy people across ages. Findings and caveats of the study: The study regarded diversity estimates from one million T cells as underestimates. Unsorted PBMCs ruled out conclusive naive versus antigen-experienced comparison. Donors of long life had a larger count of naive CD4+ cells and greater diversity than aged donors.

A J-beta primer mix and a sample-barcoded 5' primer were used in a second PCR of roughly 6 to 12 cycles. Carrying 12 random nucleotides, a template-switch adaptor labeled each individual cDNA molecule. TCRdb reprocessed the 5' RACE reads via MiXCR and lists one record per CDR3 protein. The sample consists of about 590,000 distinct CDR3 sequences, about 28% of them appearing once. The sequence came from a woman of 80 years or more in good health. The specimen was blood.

CDR3 sequence (DNA): TGTGCCAGCAGCTTAACCGGGATTGGTGAGCAGTTCTTC. This encodes CASSLTGIGEQFF. The rearrangement uses TRBV7-3 and TRBJ2-1, with D possibly being TRBD2 (5 bases). The CDR3 loop spans 13 amino acids. Per the germline V gene, CDR1 is SGHTA and CDR2 is FQGTGA. V lost 0 bases to trimming and J lost 9 bases, with 9 bases between them.